Listed here is a single TCR beta chain. MiXCR, applied by TCRdb to the RT-PCR reads, yields one record per CDR3 protein. This sample yields about 570,000 distinct CDR3 sequences, of which about 11% are seen a single time; 11% belongs to the top ten. The record originates from a study of response to subunit inactivated influenza vaccine. This CDR3 region has 13 residues. Trimming took off 5 bases at V and 11 bases at J, with 18 bases between the two ends. Per the germline V gene, CDR1 is SEHNR and CDR2 is FQNEAQ (reference sequence). These data also formed part of another study, on T cells expressing NK-cell markers. Per that study: As the method of synthesis, 5'RACE template switching with UMIs yielded TCR beta cDNA. Beta-chain profiling covered CD3+CD56+NKG2C+, CD3+CD56+NKG2C- and CD3+CD56-NKG2C+ sorted subsets. Only alpha-beta TCR T cells were sorted in several experiments, using an anti-gamma-delta TCR antibody. The share of CD8+ T cells held by dominant NKG2C+ clonotypes was roughly 1.0-8% in several donors. In a few donors, these clonotypes also led the CD3+CD56-NKG2C+ fraction.

The genes are TRBV7-9 and TRBJ1-1; the D is unclear. The TCR sequence derives from a man between 50 and 59 years old who received an inactivated influenza vaccine. The sample here was PBMCs from blood, taken on the day of vaccination. CDR3 bases: TGTGCCAGCAGCCCTGAGGTGGGTGGGTTGGCTTTCTTT. This gives the protein CASSPEVGGLAFF.